The source of this T cell receptor (beta chain) is a study of immune heterogeneity within non-small cell lung tumors. For the study at large: It was found that the tumors were several squamous cell carcinomas, approximately nine non-squamous carcinomas and 1 not otherwise specified. General study points: T-cell clonality in a given local region correlated moderately yet significantly with the local tumor mutational burden (R approximately 0.34).

About this clonotype: What it recognizes is unknown. Given a much more abundant clone one base away, this may be a read error.

The CDR3 has 14 residues. In germline, CDR1 is SGHKS, CDR2 YYEKEE (reference sequence). TCR beta CDR3 regions came from multiplex PCR with 32 forward V and 13 reverse J primers. Each CDR3 protein is one row after TCRdb ran MiXCR on the multiplex PCR reads. Here the sample spans approximately 6,100 distinct CDR3 sequences, about 17% being singletons. As template, the study used bulk tumor genomic DNA at 550 to 650 ng per sample. Surgical sampling yielded several biopsies per primary tumor (spaced far apart). Patients underwent curative surgery for non-small cell lung cancer (untreated and newly diagnosed).

The chain carries TRBV5-5 and TRBJ2-7; a possible D gene is TRBD2 (5 bases). The receptor's source is a man aged 35 to 55 with non-small cell lung cancer. Specimen: lung tumor tissue. The CDR3, as DNA: TGTTCCAGCAGCTTGGGAGCGACCCACTACGAGCAGTACTTC. This codes for CSSSLGATHYEQYF.